This T cell receptor beta chain was captured in a study of cytomegalovirus exposure and HLA in healthy donors. With 60 Vbeta and 13 Jbeta primers, the PCR was carried out. Libraries were prepared by immunoSEQ multiplex PCR; TCRdb keeps only in-frame clonotypes and omits some of them. Counted here are over 150,000 clones, approximately 82% occurring once; the ten biggest clones make up less than 5.5%. Germline lookup yields CDR1 SGHTA and CDR2 FQGNSA. The CDR3 is made up of 15 amino acids. With V trimmed by 0 bases and J by 4 bases, 4 bases remained unmatched. Notes on this clone: No antigen is known for it.

Notes on the study in general: In a later analysis, TCR beta V- and J-gene trimming showed a link to a missense DCLRE1C variant.

The chain carries TRBV7-2 and TRBJ2-5, with 8 positions matching TRBD2. The sample was PBMCs. The source of this sequence is a male donor in good health and CMV-seronegative. CDR3 region: CASSLARREAETQYF. The CDR3 DNA reads as TGTGCCAGCAGCTTAGCGAGGCGGGAGGCAGAGACCCAGTACTTC.